This note documents a single T cell receptor beta chain sequence. In the PCR, 60 Vbeta and 13 Jbeta primers were used. Profiling relied on immunoSEQ multiplex PCR, and the TCRdb table lists in-frame clones only, not all of them. The profile shows under 200,000 clones, over 70% of them singletons. CDR1 is SGHRS, CDR2 YFSETQ, per germline. V shed 6 bases and J 1 base; nucleotides not matched to a gene: 7. The CDR3 is 15 residues long. This entry comes from a study of cytomegalovirus exposure and HLA in healthy donors. The V gene is TRBV5-1, the J gene TRBJ2-3, with 8 bases lining up with TRBD2. Sequencing was done on a sample of PBMCs. The sequence derives from a woman between 45 and 65 years old in good health and CMV-seropositive. The DNA of the CDR3 is TGCGCCAGCACGACGACGGGGGGGCGCACAGATACGCAGTATTTT. The encoded protein is CASTTTGGRTDTQYF.